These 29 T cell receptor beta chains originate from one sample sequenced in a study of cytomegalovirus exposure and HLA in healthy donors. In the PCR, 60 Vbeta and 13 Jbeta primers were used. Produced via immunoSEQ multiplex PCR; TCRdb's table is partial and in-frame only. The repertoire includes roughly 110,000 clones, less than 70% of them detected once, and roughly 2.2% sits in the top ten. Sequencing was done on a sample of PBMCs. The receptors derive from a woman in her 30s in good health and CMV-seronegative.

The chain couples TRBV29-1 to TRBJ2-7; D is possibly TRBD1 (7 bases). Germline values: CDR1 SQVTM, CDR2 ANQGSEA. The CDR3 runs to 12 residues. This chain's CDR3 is CSGGTESYEQYF. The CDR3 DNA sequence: TGCAGTGGCGGGACAGAATCCTACGAGCAGTACTTC.

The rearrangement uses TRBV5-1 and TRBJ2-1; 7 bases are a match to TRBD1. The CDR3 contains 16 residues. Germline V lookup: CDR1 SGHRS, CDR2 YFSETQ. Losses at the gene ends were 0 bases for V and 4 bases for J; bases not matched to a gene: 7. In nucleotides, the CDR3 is TGCGCCAGCAGCTTGGCCACAGGGGCCCCTTACAATGAGCAGTTCTTC. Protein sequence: CASSLATGAPYNEQFF.

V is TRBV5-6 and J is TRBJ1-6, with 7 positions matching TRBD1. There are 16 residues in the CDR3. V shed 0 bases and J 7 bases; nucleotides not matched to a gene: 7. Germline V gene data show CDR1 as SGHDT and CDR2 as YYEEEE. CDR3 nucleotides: TGTGCCAGCAGCTTGGCAACCGGGACAGCGAATTCACCCCTCCACTTT. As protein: CASSLATGTANSPLHF.

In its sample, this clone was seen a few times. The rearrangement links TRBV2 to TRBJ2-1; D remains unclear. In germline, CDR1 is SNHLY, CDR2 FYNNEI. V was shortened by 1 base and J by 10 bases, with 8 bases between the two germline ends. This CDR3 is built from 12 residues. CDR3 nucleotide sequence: TGTGCCAGCAGTGAAGAGTGGGCCGAGCAGTTCTTC. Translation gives CASSEEWAEQFF.

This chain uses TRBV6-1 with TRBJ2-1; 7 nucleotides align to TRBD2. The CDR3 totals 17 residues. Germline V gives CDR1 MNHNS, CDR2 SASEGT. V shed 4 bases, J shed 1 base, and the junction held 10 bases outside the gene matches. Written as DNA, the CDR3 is TGTGCCAGCAGTGCCGGACGTAGCGGGTTTTCCTACAATGAGCAGTTCTTC. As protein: CASSAGRSGFSYNEQFF.

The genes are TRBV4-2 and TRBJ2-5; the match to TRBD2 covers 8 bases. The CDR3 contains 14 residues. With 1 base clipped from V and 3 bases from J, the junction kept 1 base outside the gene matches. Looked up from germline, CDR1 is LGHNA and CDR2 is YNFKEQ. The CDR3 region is CASSQAGLEETQYF. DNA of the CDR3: TGTGCCAGCAGCCAAGCGGGACTAGAAGAGACCCAGTACTTC.

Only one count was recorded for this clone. CDR3 sequence (DNA): TGTGCCAGTAGTATAAGGTTCATAACTAGCGGAGAGACCCAGTACTTC. Protein sequence: CASSIRFITSGETQYF. J is TRBJ2-5 and V is TRBV19; TRBD2 aligns across 8 bases. This CDR3 spans 16 amino acids. V lost 2 bases and J lost 4; bases outside the gene matches: 9. CDR1 is LNHDA, CDR2 SQIVND, per germline (reference sequence).

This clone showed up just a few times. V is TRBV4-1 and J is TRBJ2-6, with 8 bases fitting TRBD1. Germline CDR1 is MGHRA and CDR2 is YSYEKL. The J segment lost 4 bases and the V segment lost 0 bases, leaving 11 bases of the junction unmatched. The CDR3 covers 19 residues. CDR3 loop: CASSQEGGTGRSGANVLTF. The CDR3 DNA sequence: TGCGCCAGCAGCCAAGAAGGGGGGACAGGACGGTCCGGGGCCAACGTCCTGACTTTC.

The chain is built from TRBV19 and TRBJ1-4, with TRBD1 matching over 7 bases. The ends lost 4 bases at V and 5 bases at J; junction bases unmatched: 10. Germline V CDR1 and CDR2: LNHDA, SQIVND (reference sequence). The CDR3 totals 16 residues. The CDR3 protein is CASSRGQTLTNEKLFF. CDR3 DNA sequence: TGTGCCAGTAGTAGGGGACAGACATTGACGAATGAAAAACTGTTTTTT.

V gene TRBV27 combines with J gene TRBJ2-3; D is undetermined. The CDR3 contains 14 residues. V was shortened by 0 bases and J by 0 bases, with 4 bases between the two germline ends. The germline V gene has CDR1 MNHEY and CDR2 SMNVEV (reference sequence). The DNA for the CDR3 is TGTGCCAGCAGTTTATCCCTAAGCACAGATACGCAGTATTTT. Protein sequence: CASSLSLSTDTQYF.

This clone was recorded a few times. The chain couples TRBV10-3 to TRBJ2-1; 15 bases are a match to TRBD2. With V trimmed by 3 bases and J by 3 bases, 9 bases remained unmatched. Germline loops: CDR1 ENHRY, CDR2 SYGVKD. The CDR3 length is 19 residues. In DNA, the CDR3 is TGTGCCATCAGTGATATGTTAAGGACTAGCGGGAGGGTCTACAATGAGCAGTTCTTC. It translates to CAISDMLRTSGRVYNEQFF.

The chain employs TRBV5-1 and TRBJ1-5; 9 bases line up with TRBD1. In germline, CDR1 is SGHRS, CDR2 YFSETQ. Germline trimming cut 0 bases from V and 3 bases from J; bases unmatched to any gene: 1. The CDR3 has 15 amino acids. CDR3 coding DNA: TGCGCCAGCAGCTTGGGGACAGGGGTCAATCAGCCCCAGCATTTT. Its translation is CASSLGTGVNQPQHF.

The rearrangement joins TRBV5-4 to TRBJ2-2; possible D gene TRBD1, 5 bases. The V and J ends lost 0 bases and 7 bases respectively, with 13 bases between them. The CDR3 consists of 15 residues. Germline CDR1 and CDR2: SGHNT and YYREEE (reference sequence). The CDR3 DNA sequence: TGTGCCAGCAGCTTGGGGGGCGGATTGGTCGGGGAGCTGTTTTTT. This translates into CASSLGGGLVGELFF. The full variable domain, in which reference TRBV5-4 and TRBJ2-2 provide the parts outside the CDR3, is ETGVTQSPTHLIKTRGQQVTLRCSSQSGHNTVSWYQQALGQGPQFIFQYYREEENGRGNFPPRFSGLQFPNYSSELNVNALELDDSALYLCASSLGGGLVGELFFGEGSRLTVL.

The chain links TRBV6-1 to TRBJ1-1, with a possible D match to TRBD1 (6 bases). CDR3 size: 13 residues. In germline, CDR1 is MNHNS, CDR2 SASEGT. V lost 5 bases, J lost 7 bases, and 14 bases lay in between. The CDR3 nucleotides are TGTGCCAGCAGTCCAGGGACAAGTGGTGAAGCTTTCTTT. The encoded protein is CASSPGTSGEAFF.

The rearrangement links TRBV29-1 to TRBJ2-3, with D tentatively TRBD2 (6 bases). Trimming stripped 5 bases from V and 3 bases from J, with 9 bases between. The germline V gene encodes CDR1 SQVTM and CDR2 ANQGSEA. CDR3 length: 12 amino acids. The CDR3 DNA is TGCAGCGTTACTCGGGGGACAGATACGCAGTATTTT. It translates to CSVTRGTDTQYF.

The CDR3 reads CASSLVSGSLRNYEQYF. DNA for the CDR3: TGTGCCAGCAGCTTAGTTAGCGGGAGCCTACGGAACTACGAGCAGTACTTC. V and J are TRBV7-9 and TRBJ2-7; 9 positions agree with TRBD2. The CDR3 consists of 17 residues. Losses at the gene ends were 1 base for V and 3 bases for J; bases not matched to a gene: 10. Germline CDR1 SEHNR, CDR2 FQNEAQ (reference sequence). Full variable domain (missing parts from reference TRBV7-9 and TRBJ2-7): DTGVSQNPRHKITKRGQNVTFRCDPISEHNRLYWYRQTLGQGPEFLTYFQNEAQLEKSRLLSDRFSAERPKGSFSTLEIQRTEQGDSAMYLCASSLVSGSLRNYEQYFGPGTRLTVT.

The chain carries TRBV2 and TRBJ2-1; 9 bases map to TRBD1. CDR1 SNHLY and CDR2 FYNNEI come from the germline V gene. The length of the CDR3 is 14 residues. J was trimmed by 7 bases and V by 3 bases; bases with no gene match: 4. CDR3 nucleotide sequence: TGTGCCAGCAGTGAGGACAGGGGAGTTAATGAGCAGTTCTTC. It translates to CASSEDRGVNEQFF. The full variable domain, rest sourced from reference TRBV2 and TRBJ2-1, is EPEVTQTPSHQVTQMGQEVILRCVPISNHLYFYWYRQILGQKVEFLVSFYNNEISEKSEIFDDQFSVERPDGSNFTLKIRSTKLEDSAMYFCASSEDRGVNEQFFGPGTRLTVL.

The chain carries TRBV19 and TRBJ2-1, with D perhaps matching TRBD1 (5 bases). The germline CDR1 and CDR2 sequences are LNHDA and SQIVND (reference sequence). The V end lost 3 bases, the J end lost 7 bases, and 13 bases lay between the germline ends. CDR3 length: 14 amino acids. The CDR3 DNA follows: TGTGCCAGTAGTATTGGGGCTTTTATTAATGAGCAGTTCTTC. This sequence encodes CASSIGAFINEQFF.

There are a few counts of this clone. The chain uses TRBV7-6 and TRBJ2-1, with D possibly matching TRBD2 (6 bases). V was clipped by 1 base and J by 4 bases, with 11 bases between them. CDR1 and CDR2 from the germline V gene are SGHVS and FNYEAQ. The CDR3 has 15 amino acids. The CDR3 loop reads CASSLDSGPYNEQFF. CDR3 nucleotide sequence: TGTGCCAGCAGCTTAGATAGCGGACCATACAATGAGCAGTTCTTC.

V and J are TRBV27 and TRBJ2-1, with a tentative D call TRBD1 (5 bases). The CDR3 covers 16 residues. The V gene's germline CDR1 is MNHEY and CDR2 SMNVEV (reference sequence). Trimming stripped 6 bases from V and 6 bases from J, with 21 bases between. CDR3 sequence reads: CASRLGQGPYPNEQFF. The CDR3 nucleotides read TGTGCCAGCAGACTGGGCCAGGGTCCCTACCCCAATGAGCAGTTCTTC.

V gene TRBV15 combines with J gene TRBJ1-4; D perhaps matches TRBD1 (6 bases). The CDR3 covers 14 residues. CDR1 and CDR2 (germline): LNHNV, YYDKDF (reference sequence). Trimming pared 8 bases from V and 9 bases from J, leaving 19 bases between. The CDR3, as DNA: TGTGCCACCGCTCTCCGCAGGGGCTACCAAAAACTGTTTTTT. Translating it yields CATALRRGYQKLFF.

The CDR3 loop reads CASSHRTPSYEQYF. CDR3 DNA sequence: TGTGCCAGTAGTCACAGGACCCCATCCTACGAGCAGTACTTC. J is TRBJ2-7 and V is TRBV19; possibly TRBD1 for D (5 bases). The V end was cut by 5 bases, the J end by 1 base, with 12 bases between. The CDR3 is made up of 14 amino acids. Germline values: CDR1 LNHDA, CDR2 SQIVND (reference sequence).

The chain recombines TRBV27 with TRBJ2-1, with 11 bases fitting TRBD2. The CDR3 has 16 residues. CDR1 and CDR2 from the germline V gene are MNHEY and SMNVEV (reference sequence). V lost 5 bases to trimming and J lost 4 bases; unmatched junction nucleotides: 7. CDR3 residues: CASSQGLAGRYNEQFF. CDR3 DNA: TGTGCCAGCAGTCAAGGACTAGCGGGCCGATACAATGAGCAGTTCTTC.

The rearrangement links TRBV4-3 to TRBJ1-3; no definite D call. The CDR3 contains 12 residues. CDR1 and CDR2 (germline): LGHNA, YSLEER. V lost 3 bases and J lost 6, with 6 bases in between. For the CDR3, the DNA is TGCGCCAGCAGCCAGGGCGAAAACACCATATATTTT. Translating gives CASSQGENTIYF.

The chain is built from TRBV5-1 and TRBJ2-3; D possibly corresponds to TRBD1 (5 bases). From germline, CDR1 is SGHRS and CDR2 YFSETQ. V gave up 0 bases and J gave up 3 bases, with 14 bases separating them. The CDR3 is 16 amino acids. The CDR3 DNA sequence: TGCGCCAGCAGCTTGGGGGGTCAGGGTTCGACAGATACGCAGTATTTT. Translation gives CASSLGGQGSTDTQYF.

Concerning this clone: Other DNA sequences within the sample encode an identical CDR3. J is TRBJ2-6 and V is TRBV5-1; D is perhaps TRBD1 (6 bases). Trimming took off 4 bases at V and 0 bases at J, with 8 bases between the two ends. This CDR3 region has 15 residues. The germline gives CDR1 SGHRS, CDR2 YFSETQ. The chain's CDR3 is CASSLGGSGANVLTF. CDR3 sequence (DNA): TGCGCCAGCAGCCTAGGGGGCTCTGGGGCCAACGTCCTGACTTTC.

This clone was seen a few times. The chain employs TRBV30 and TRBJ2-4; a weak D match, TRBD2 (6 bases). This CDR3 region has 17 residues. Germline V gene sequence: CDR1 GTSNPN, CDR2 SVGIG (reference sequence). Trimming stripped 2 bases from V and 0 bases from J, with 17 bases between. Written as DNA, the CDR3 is TGTGCCTGGAGTAATCCTGGCCTAGCGATAGCCAAAAACATTCAGTACTTC. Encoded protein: CAWSNPGLAIAKNIQYF.

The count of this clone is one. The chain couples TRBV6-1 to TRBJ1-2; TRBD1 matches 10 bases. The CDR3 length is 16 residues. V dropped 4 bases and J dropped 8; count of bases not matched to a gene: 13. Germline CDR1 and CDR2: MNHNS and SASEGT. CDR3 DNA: TGTGCCAGCAGTGGGACAGGGGGTTCCTCGATCTGGGGCTACACCTTC. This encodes CASSGTGGSSIWGYTF.

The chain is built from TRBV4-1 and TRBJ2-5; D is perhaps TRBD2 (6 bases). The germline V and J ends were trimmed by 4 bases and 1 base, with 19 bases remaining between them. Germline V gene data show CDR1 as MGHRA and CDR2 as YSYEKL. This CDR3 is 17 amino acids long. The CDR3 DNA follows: TGCGCCAGCAGCCGAGTGGGGCTAGCGAGGAGCCAAGAGACCCAGTACTTC. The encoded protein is CASSRVGLARSQETQYF.